This T cell receptor beta chain originates from a study of cytomegalovirus exposure and HLA in healthy donors. V was cut by 5 bases and J by 4 bases, with 17 bases left in between. Germline CDR1 MGHDK, CDR2 SYGVNS. There are 15 residues in the CDR3. PCR amplification relied on 60 Vbeta primers (plus 13 Jbeta primers). Assay: immunoSEQ multiplex PCR; the TCRdb copy retains only in-frame clones and omits some. Its table lists over 200,000 clones. The receptor was isolated from a woman aged 25-40 years in good health and CMV-seropositive. The J gene is TRBJ2-5, the V gene TRBV25-1; tentatively, D is TRBD1 (5 bases). Sequencing was carried out using PBMCs. As DNA, the CDR3 is TGTGCCAGCAGTACCTTGGCAGGGTGGTTAGAGACCCAGTACTTC. It encodes CASSTLAGWLETQYF.